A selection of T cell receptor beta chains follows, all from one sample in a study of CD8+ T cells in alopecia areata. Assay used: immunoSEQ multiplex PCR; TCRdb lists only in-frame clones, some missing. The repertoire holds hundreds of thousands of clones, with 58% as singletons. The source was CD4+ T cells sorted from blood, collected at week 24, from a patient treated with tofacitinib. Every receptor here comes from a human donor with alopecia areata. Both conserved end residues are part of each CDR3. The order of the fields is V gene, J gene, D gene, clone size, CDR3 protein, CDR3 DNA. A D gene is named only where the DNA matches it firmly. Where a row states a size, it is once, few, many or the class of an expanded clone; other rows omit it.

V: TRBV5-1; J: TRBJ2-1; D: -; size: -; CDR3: CASSWESLVRNEQFF; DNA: TGCGCCAGCAGCTGGGAGTCACTGGTTCGCAATGAGCAGTTCTTC
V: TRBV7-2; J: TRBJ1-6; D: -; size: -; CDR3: CASSLSSPLHF; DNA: TGTGCCAGCAGCTTGTCTTCACCCCTCCACTTT
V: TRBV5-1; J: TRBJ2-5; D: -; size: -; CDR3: CASNPQGLVETQYF; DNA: TGCGCCAGCAATCCTCAGGGCCTTGTTGAGACCCAGTACTTC
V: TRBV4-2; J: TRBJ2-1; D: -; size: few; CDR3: CASSQVGGAGPSYNEQFF; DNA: TGTGCCAGCAGCCAAGTAGGGGGGGCAGGACCCAGTTACAATGAGCAGTTCTTC
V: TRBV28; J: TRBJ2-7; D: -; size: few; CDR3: CAAGPYEQYF; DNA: TGTGCCGCCGGGCCCTACGAGCAGTACTTC
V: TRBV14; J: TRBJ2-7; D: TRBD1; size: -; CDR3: CASSQGVLAGGTYEQYF; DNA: TGTGCCAGCAGCCAAGGGGTTCTCGCAGGGGGCACATACGAGCAGTACTTC
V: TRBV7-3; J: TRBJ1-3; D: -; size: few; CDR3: CASSFGRGETIYF; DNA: TGTGCCAGCAGCTTTGGTCGGGGAGAAACCATATATTTT
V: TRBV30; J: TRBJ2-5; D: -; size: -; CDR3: CACTTGRETQYF; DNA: TGTGCCTGTACTACAGGGCGGGAGACCCAGTACTTC
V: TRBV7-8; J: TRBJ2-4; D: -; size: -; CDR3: CASSLGPRNIQYF; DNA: TGTGCCAGCAGCTTAGGACCTAGAAACATTCAGTACTTC
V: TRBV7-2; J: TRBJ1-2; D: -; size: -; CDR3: CASSLTGSDGYTF; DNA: TGTGCCAGCAGCTTAACAGGGAGCGATGGCTACACCTTC
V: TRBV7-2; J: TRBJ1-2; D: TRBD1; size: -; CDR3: CATPEDRGSPRNYGYTF; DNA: TGTGCCACTCCAGAAGACAGGGGCTCGCCGCGAAACTATGGCTACACCTTC
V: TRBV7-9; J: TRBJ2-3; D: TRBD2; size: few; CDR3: CASRLGGGPTDTQYF; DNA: TGTGCCAGCCGCCTGGGCGGGGGGCCTACAGATACGCAGTATTTT
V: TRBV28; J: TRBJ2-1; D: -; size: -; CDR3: CASKFRGYNEQFF; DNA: TGTGCCAGCAAGTTCCGGGGCTACAATGAGCAGTTCTTC
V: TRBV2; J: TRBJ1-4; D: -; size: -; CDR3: CASTRANEKLFF; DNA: TGTGCCAGCACGCGGGCTAATGAAAAACTGTTTTTT
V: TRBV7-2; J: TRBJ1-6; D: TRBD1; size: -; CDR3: CASSADRGQSPLHF; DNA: TGTGCCAGCAGCGCGGACAGGGGGCAATCACCCCTCCACTTT
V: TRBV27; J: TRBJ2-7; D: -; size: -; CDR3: CASSFLDSLEQYF; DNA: TGTGCCAGCAGTTTCCTGGACAGCCTCGAGCAGTACTTC
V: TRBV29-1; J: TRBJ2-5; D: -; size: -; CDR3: CSVCTGGRETQYF; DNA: TGCAGCGTTTGTACGGGGGGCAGGGAGACCCAGTACTTC
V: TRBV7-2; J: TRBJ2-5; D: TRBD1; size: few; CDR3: CASSLPAGGRETQYF; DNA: TGTGCCAGCAGCTTACCCGCAGGGGGCCGAGAGACCCAGTACTTC
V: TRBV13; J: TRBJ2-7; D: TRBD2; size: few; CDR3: CASYRGLAGPPYEQYF; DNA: TGTGCCAGCTACCGGGGACTAGCGGGTCCCCCCTACGAGCAGTACTTC
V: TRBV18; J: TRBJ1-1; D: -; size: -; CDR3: CASSPQHMNTEAFF; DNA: TGTGCCAGCTCACCACAACACATGAACACTGAAGCTTTCTTT
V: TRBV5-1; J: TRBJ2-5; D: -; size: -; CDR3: CASSSTTAPQETQYF; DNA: TGCGCCAGCAGCTCTACGACGGCTCCCCAAGAGACCCAGTACTTC
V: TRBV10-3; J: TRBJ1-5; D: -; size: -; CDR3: CAINGEANQPQHF; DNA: TGTGCCATCAATGGAGAGGCAAATCAGCCCCAGCATTTT
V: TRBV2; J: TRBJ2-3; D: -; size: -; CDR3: CASSVYTDTQYF; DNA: TGTGCCAGCAGTGTCTATACAGATACGCAGTATTTT
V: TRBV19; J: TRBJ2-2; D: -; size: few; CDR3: CASSRGFSEFNTGELFF; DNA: TGTGCCAGTAGTCGCGGTTTTTCCGAGTTCAACACCGGGGAGCTGTTTTTT
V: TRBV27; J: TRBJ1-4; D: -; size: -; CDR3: CASSPIYAEGPEKLFF; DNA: TGTGCCAGCAGCCCGATTTACGCGGAGGGCCCGGAAAAACTGTTTTTT
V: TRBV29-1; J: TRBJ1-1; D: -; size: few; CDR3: CSVAVETEAFF; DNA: TGCAGCGTTGCTGTGGAGACTGAAGCTTTCTTT
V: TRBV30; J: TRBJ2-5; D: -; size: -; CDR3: CACPGAVPETQYF; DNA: TGTGCCTGTCCCGGGGCAGTCCCAGAGACCCAGTACTTC
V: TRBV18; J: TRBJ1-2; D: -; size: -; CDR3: CASSPQGGYGYTF; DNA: TGTGCCAGCTCACCTCAGGGTGGGTATGGCTACACCTTC
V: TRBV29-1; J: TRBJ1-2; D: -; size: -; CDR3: CSVTPVLTYGYTF; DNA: TGCAGCGTAACCCCAGTCCTTACCTATGGCTACACCTTC
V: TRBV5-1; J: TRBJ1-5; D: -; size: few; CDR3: CASSPTGNQPQHF; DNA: TGCGCCAGCAGTCCCACGGGCAATCAGCCCCAGCATTTT
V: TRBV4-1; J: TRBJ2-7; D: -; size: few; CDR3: CASSQDKIQGLSRRGEQYF; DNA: TGCGCCAGCAGCCAAGATAAGATACAGGGTCTGAGCCGAAGGGGCGAGCAGTACTTC
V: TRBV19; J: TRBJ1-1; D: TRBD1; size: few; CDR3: CASMHRGRTEAFF; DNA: TGTGCCAGTATGCACAGGGGGCGAACTGAAGCTTTCTTT
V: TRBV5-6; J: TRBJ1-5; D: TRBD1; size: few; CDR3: CASSVQGRNQPQHF; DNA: TGTGCCAGCAGCGTACAGGGGAGGAATCAGCCCCAGCATTTT
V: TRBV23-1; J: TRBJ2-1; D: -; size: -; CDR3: CASSQSPLDRDEQFF; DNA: TGCGCCAGCAGTCAATCGCCTTTAGACCGCGATGAGCAGTTCTTC
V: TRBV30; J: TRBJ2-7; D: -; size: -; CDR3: CAWSGVSYEQYF; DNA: TGTGCCTGGAGTGGGGTCTCCTACGAGCAGTACTTC
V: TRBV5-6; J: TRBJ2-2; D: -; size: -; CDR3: CASSYGGNTGELFF; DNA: TGTGCCAGCAGCTATGGGGGGAACACCGGGGAGCTGTTTTTT
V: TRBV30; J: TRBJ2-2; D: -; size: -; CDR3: CAWSVSPQAGELFF; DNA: TGTGCCTGGAGTGTATCGCCGCAGGCCGGGGAGCTGTTTTTT
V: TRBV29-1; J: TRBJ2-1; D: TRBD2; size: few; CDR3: CSVAGVDNEQFF; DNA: TGCAGTGTAGCGGGGGTAGACAATGAGCAGTTCTTC
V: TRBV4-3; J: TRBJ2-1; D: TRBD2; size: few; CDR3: CASSQAASGGLTQFF; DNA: TGCGCCAGCAGCCAAGCTGCTAGCGGGGGGCTTACCCAGTTCTTC
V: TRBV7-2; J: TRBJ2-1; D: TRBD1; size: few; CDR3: CASSLQGVYNEQFF; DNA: TGTGCCAGCAGCTTACAGGGGGTTTACAATGAGCAGTTCTTC
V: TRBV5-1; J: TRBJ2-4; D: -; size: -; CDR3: CASSTGQPRNIQYF; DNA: TGCGCCAGCAGCACAGGACAGCCAAGAAACATTCAGTACTTC
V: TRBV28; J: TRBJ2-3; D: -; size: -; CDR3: CASSFIPRDTQYF; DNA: TGTGCCAGCAGTTTCATCCCGAGAGATACGCAGTATTTT
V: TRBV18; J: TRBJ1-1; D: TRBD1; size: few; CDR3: CASSRRTGATEAFF; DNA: TGTGCCAGCTCTCGCCGGACAGGAGCTACTGAAGCTTTCTTT
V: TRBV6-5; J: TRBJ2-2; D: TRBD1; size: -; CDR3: CASRPGQLNTGELFF; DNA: TGTGCCAGCAGGCCGGGACAGTTGAACACCGGGGAGCTGTTTTTT
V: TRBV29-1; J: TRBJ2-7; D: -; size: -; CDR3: CSVALNGRVGEQYF; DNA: TGCAGCGTTGCTCTCAACGGTAGGGTCGGCGAGCAGTACTTC
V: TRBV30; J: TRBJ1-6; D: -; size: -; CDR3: CAWMVGSYNSPLHF; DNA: TGTGCCTGGATGGTGGGATCCTATAATTCACCCCTCCACTTT
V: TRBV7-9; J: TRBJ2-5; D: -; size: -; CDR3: CASSLAGGSETQYF; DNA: TGTGCCAGCAGCTTAGCGGGGGGCAGTGAGACCCAGTACTTC
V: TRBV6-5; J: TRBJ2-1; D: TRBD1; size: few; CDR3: CASSPRVQGYSEQFF; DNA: TGTGCCAGCAGCCCCCGCGTACAGGGGTACAGTGAGCAGTTCTTC
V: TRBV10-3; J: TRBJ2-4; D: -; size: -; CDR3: CAISETNKNIQYF; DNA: TGTGCCATCAGTGAGACGAATAAGAACATTCAGTACTTC
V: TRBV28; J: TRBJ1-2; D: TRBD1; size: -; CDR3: CASRGTGGYGYTF; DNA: TGTGCCAGCAGAGGGACAGGGGGCTATGGCTACACCTTC
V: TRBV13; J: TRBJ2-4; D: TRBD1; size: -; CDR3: CASSIHGQGGAKNIQYF; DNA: TGTGCCAGCAGCATACATGGACAGGGGGGAGCCAAAAACATTCAGTACTTC
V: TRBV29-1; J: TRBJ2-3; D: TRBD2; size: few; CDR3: CSVDGAGGHTDTQYF; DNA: TGCAGCGTTGACGGGGCGGGGGGCCACACAGATACGCAGTATTTT
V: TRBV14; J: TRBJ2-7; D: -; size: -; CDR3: CASSQAQGPNEQYF; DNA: TGTGCCAGCAGCCAAGCCCAGGGGCCCAACGAGCAGTACTTC
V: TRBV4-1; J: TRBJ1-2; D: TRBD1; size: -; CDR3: CASSQPSGGGDYGYTF; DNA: TGCGCCAGCAGCCAACCCTCAGGGGGGGGAGACTATGGCTACACCTTC
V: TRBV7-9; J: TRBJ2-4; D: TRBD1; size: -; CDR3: CASSPSNRDRGNIQYF; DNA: TGTGCCAGCAGCCCATCGAATAGAGACAGGGGAAACATTCAGTACTTC
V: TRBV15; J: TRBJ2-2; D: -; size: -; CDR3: CATSLQGSNTGELFF; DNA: TGTGCCACCAGCCTACAGGGATCGAACACCGGGGAGCTGTTTTTT
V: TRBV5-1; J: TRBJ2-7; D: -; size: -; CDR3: CASSFKGIGEQYF; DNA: TGCGCCAGCAGCTTTAAGGGAATTGGCGAGCAGTACTTC
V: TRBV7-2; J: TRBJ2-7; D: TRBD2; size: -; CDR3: CASSFIFRDYTYF; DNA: TGTGCCAGCAGCTTCATCTTCCGGGACTATACGTACTTC
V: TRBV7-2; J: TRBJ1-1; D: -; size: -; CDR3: CASSTPSTRLAFF; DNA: TGTGCCAGCAGCACCCCCTCAACGCGATTAGCTTTCTTT